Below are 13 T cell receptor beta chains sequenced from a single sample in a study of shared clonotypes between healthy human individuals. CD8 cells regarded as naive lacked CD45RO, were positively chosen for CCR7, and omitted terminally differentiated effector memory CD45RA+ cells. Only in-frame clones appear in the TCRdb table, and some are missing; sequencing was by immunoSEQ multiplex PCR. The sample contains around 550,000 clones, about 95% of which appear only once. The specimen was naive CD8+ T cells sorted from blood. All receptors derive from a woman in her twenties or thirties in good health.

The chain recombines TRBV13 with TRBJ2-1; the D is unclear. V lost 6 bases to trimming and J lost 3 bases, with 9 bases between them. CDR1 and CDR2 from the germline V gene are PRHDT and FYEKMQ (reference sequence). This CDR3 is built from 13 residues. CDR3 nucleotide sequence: TGTGCCAGCAGTCGCCGCAGCTACAATGAGCAGTTCTTC. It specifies CASSRRSYNEQFF.

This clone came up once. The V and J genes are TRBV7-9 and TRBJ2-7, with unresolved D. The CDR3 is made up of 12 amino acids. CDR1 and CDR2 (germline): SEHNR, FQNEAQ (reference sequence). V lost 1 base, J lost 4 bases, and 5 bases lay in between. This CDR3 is CASSLEAYEQYF. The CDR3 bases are TGTGCCAGCAGCTTAGAAGCGTACGAGCAGTACTTC.

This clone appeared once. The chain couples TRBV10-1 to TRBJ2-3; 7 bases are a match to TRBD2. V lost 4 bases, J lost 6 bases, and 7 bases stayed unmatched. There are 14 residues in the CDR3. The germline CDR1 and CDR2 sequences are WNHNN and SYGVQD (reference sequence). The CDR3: CASSGVVSGDTQYF. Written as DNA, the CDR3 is TGCGCCAGCAGTGGGGTTGTTAGCGGGGATACGCAGTATTTT.

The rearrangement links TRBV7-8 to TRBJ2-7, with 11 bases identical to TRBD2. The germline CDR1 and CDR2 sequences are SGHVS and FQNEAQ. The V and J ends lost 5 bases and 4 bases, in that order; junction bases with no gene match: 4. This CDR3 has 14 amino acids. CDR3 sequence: CASSTGTSGYEQYF. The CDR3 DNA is TGTGCCAGCAGCACCGGGACTAGCGGTTACGAGCAGTACTTC.

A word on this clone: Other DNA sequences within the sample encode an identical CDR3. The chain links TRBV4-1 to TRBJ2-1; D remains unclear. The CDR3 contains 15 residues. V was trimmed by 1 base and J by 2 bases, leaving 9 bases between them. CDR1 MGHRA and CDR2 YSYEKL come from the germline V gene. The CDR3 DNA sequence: TGCGCCAGCAGCCAAGGTACGAGTCCCTACAATGAGCAGTTCTTC. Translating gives CASSQGTSPYNEQFF.

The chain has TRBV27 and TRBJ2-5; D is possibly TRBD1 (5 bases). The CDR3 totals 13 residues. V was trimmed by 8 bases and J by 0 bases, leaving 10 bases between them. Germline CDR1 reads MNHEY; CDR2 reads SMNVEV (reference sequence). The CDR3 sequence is CASQGPYQETQYF. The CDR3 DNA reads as TGTGCCAGCCAGGGCCCGTACCAAGAGACCCAGTACTTC.

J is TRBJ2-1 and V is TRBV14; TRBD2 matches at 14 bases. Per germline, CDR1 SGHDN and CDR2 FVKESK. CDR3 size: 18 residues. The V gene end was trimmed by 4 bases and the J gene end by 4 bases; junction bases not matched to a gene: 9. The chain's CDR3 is CASSPGLAGGVVYNEQFF. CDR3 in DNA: TGTGCCAGCAGCCCCGGACTAGCGGGAGGAGTGGTTTACAATGAGCAGTTCTTC.

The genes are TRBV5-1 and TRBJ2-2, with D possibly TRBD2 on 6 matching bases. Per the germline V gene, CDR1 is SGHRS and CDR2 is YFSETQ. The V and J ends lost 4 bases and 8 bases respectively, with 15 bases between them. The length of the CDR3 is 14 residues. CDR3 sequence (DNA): TGCGCCAGCAGCCACCGGGAGCTCAATGGGGAGCTGTTTTTT. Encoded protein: CASSHRELNGELFF.

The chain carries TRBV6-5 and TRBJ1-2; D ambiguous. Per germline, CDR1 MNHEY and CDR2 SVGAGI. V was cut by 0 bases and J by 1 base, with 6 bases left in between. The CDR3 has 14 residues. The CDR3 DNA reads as TGTGCCAGCAGTTACTCGATCGTTAACTATGGCTACACCTTC. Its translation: CASSYSIVNYGYTF.

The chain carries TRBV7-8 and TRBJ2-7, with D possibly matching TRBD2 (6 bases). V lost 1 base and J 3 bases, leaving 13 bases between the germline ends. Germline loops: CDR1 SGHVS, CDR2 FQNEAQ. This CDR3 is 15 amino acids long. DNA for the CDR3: TGTGCCAGCAGCTTAGGGGGACTGGGAGACTACGAGCAGTACTTC. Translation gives CASSLGGLGDYEQYF.

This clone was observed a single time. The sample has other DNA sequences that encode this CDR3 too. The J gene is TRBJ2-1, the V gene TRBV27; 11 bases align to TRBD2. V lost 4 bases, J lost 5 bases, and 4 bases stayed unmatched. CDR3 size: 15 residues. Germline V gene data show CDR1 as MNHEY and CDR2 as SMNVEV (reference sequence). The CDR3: CASSSGTSGNNEQFF. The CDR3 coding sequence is TGTGCCAGCAGTTCAGGGACTAGCGGAAACAATGAGCAGTTCTTC.

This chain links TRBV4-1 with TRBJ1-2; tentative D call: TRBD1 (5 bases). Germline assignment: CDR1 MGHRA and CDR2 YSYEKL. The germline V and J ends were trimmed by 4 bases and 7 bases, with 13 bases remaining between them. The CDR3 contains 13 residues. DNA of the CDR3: TGCGCCAGCAGCCTATTGGATCAGGGTGGCTACACCTTC. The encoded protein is CASSLLDQGGYTF.

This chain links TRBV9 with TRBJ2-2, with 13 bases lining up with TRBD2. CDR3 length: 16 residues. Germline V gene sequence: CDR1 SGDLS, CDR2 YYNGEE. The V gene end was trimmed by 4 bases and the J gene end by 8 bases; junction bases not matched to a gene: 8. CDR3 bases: TGTGCCAGCAGCTATGGACTAGCGGGAGTCGGAGGGGAGCTGTTTTTT. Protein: CASSYGLAGVGGELFF.